One and the same sample provided the 25 T cell receptor beta chains below, sequenced in a study of graft-versus-host responses after intestinal transplantation. Only in-frame clones appear in the TCRdb table, and some are missing; sequencing was by immunoSEQ multiplex PCR. Among about 88,000 clones listed, more than 85% were seen once. Their target antigens are unknown. This sample comprised unstimulated CD4+ T cells sorted from spleen or lymph node cells, obtained before transplant. All receptors come from a human donor who was the organ donor for an intestinal transplant.

DNA of the CDR3: TGTGCCAGCAGTTCAGATAGGGGGCGCAGGGAGACCCAGTACTTC. This translates into CASSSDRGRRETQYF. This chain connects TRBV6-1 to TRBJ2-5, with 7 bases matching TRBD1. This CDR3 spans 15 amino acids. Germline assignment: CDR1 MNHNS and CDR2 SASEGT. V lost 5 bases and J lost 5; bases outside the gene matches: 11.

The chain uses TRBV9 and TRBJ2-5, with a weak D call TRBD2 (7 bases). The CDR3 has 14 amino acids. The V and J ends lost 8 bases and 3 bases respectively, with 17 bases between them. Germline V CDR1 and CDR2: SGDLS, YYNGEE. The CDR3 protein is CARQSQGTKETQYF. Written as DNA, the CDR3 is TGTGCCAGACAAAGTCAGGGGACTAAAGAGACCCAGTACTTC.

The chain recombines TRBV7-9 with TRBJ1-1; tentatively, D is TRBD1 (5 bases). Germline-derived CDR1 and CDR2 are SEHNR and FQNEAQ (reference sequence). Trimming cost V 5 bases and J 11 bases, with 18 bases left between them. The CDR3 sequence is 13 residues long. The CDR3 loop is CASSASGGLVAFF. In DNA, the CDR3 is TGTGCCAGCAGCGCCAGCGGGGGGTTGGTGGCTTTCTTT.

The chain links TRBV5-5 to TRBJ1-1; tentatively, D is TRBD1 (5 bases). The V gene lost 4 bases and the J gene lost 2 bases, with 18 bases spanning the gap. Germline CDR1 and CDR2: SGHKS and YYEKEE (reference sequence). The CDR3 runs 16 residues. As DNA, the CDR3 is TGTGCCAGCAGCCCGCAGGTGGGGGGAGGAAACACTGAAGCTTTCTTT. Translation: CASSPQVGGGNTEAFF.

The V call is TRBV2, the J call TRBJ1-3, with D hard to call. The CDR3 totals 14 residues. From germline, CDR1 is SNHLY and CDR2 FYNNEI. V was trimmed by 2 bases and J by 4 bases, leaving 9 bases between them. The CDR3 is CASSESLRGNTIYF. CDR3 DNA: TGTGCCAGCAGTGAATCGCTAAGAGGAAACACCATATATTTT. Using reference TRBV2 and TRBJ1-3 for the parts outside the CDR3, the full variable domain is EPEVTQTPSHQVTQMGQEVILRCVPISNHLYFYWYRQILGQKVEFLVSFYNNEISEKSEIFDDQFSVERPDGSNFTLKIRSTKLEDSAMYFCASSESLRGNTIYFGEGSWLTVV.

The gene calls are TRBV2 and TRBJ2-1; TRBD2 agrees at 7 bases. V shed 7 bases, J shed 4 bases, and the junction held 13 bases outside the gene matches. The CDR3 consists of 16 residues. Germline V gene lookup returns CDR1 SNHLY and CDR2 FYNNEI. The CDR3 loop is CASTEGGGSGYNEQFF. For the CDR3, the DNA is TGTGCCAGCACCGAAGGAGGCGGGAGTGGATACAATGAGCAGTTCTTC.

The genes are TRBV28 and TRBJ1-2; D uncertain. Between the trimmed V and J ends, which lost 6 bases and 5 bases, there was a span of 10 bases. Germline V lookup: CDR1 MDHEN, CDR2 SYDVKM. The CDR3 extends over 12 amino acids. CDR3 coding DNA: TGTGCCAGCAGCCCCCGGTTGTATGGCTACACCTTC. Protein sequence: CASSPRLYGYTF.

This chain links TRBV14 with TRBJ1-2; 8 bases align to TRBD1. Losses at the gene ends were 6 bases for V and 9 bases for J; bases not matched to a gene: 18. In germline, CDR1 is SGHDN, CDR2 FVKESK. The CDR3 is 16 amino acids. The CDR3 is CASSYTGGRPARSYTF. CDR3 nucleotide sequence: TGTGCCAGCAGTTACACAGGGGGTCGTCCGGCTAGGAGCTACACCTTC.

The chain employs TRBV28 and TRBJ2-1; 8 positions agree with TRBD2. V trimming: 7 bases; J trimming: 6 bases; junction bases outside the gene matches: 11. This CDR3 spans 15 amino acids. Looked up from germline, CDR1 is MDHEN and CDR2 is SYDVKM. The CDR3 DNA reads TGTGCCAGCACCCGGGGGACTAGGCCAATCAATGAGCAGTTCTTC. This codes for CASTRGTRPINEQFF.

This chain uses TRBV6-6 with TRBJ2-3; D gene ambiguous. V dropped 8 bases and J dropped 2 bases, with 11 bases sitting between them. From germline, CDR1 is MNHNY and CDR2 SVGAGI (reference sequence). The CDR3 has 13 amino acids. CDR3 in amino acids: CASYTGFTDTQYF. The CDR3 DNA reads as TGTGCCAGCTATACCGGTTTCACAGATACGCAGTATTTT.

The chain links TRBV6-1 to TRBJ2-7; perhaps TRBD2 as D (5 bases). The CDR3 has 15 residues. Germline values: CDR1 MNHNS, CDR2 SASEGT. V lost 5 bases and J 5 bases, leaving 19 bases between the germline ends. The CDR3 here is CASSTGPGKSDEQYF. CDR3 in DNA: TGTGCCAGCAGTACCGGGCCGGGAAAATCCGACGAGCAGTACTTC.

This chain uses TRBV30 with TRBJ1-4; 8 nucleotides align to TRBD1. This CDR3 has 12 amino acids. The V gene end was trimmed by 2 bases and the J gene end by 8 bases; junction bases not matched to a gene: 1. Per the germline V gene, CDR1 is GTSNPN and CDR2 is SVGIG (reference sequence). The CDR3: CAWSRDREKLFF. CDR3 sequence (DNA): TGTGCCTGGAGTCGGGACAGGGAAAAACTGTTTTTT.

This chain connects TRBV6-5 to TRBJ1-1; D might be TRBD1 (6 bases). This CDR3 has 13 residues. Germline CDR1 MNHEY, CDR2 SVGAGI. V was trimmed by 8 bases and J by 0 bases, leaving 10 bases between them. The DNA for the CDR3 is TGTGCCAGCGGGGGCGTTGTGAACACTGAAGCTTTCTTT. Residues: CASGGVVNTEAFF.

The table lists this clone with a count of one. The rearrangement links TRBV21-1 to TRBJ1-1. TRBV21-1 is noted as a pseudogene. The CDR3 contains 15 residues. In DNA form, the CDR3 reads TGTGCCAGCAGCGCCGGGATATCGGCTAACACTGAAGCTTTCTTT. As protein: CASSAGISANTEAFF.

Here the CDR3 DNA reads TGCGCCAGCAGACCGGACAGGGTTCTTCGTCACGGGGAGCTGTTTTTT. It is translated as CASRPDRVLRHGELFF. The J gene is TRBJ2-2, the V gene TRBV5-1; 8 positions agree with TRBD1. The CDR3 length is 16 residues. V was pared by 5 bases and J by 7 bases, with 13 bases of the junction left unmatched. The germline gives CDR1 SGHRS, CDR2 YFSETQ.

This clone has just a few counts. V is TRBV4-2 and J is TRBJ1-1, with 10 bases identical to TRBD1. This CDR3 contains 15 residues. Germline CDR1 reads LGHNA; CDR2 reads YNFKEQ. Trimming at V came to 4 bases and at J to 3 bases, leaving 5 bases not matched to a gene. This CDR3 is CASSPRDRGDTEAFF. The CDR3 bases are TGTGCCAGCAGCCCCCGGGACAGGGGAGACACTGAAGCTTTCTTT.

The V and J genes are TRBV6-5 and TRBJ2-1; 9 bases match TRBD1. The ends lost 5 bases at V and 3 bases at J; junction bases unmatched: 5. This CDR3 has 15 amino acids. Germline CDR1 is MNHEY and CDR2 is SVGAGI. The CDR3 reads CASSRGDRVYNEQFF. The CDR3 DNA sequence: TGTGCCAGCAGTCGCGGGGACAGGGTCTACAATGAGCAGTTCTTC.

This clone was seen a few times. This chain joins TRBV6-4 and TRBJ1-5; tentatively, D is TRBD1 (5 bases). The CDR3 covers 13 residues. V gave up 4 bases and J gave up 10 bases, with 14 bases separating them. The germline gives CDR1 MRHNA, CDR2 SNTAGT. The CDR3 spells CASSGTTPLPQHF. Written as DNA, the CDR3 is TGTGCCAGCAGTGGGACAACCCCACTTCCCCAGCATTTT.

The chain links TRBV30 to TRBJ1-1; weak D call: TRBD1 (6 bases). Germline loops: CDR1 GTSNPN, CDR2 SVGIG (reference sequence). This CDR3 has 13 amino acids. Trimming pared 2 bases from V and 2 bases from J, leaving 9 bases between. CDR3 residues: CAWSQGSNTEAFF. The CDR3 bases are TGTGCCTGGAGTCAGGGGAGCAACACTGAAGCTTTCTTT.

The chain employs TRBV7-3 and TRBJ2-2; D is undetermined. This CDR3 has 13 amino acids. V lost 5 bases, J lost 4 bases, and 8 bases lay in between. Germline V CDR1 and CDR2: SGHTA, FQGTGA. CDR3 nucleotide sequence: TGTGCCAGCAGCAGACTCGCCACCGGGGAGCTGTTTTTT. It translates to CASSRLATGELFF.

The chain recombines TRBV4-1 with TRBJ2-6; 8 bases agree with TRBD1. Germline loops: CDR1 MGHRA, CDR2 YSYEKL. This CDR3 contains 19 residues. V lost 3 bases, J lost 0 bases, and 10 bases stayed unmatched. The CDR3 is CASSHPGGRRNSGANVLTF. The CDR3 nucleotides read TGCGCCAGCAGCCACCCAGGGGGCAGAAGAAACTCTGGGGCCAACGTCCTGACTTTC.

This chain uses TRBV18 with TRBJ2-2; D not certain. Germline values: CDR1 KGHSH, CDR2 LQKENI. Trimming shortened V by 5 bases and J by 0 bases, and 4 bases separated the two germline ends. The CDR3 consists of 13 residues. The CDR3 is CASSSTNTGELFF. CDR3 nucleotides: TGTGCCAGCTCATCCACGAACACCGGGGAGCTGTTTTTT.

The V call is TRBV5-4, the J call TRBJ2-3, with 8 bases aligning to TRBD2. The length of the CDR3 is 15 residues. V shed 1 base and J 1 base; nucleotides not matched to a gene: 2. Germline V gives CDR1 SGHNT, CDR2 YYREEE (reference sequence). The CDR3 protein is CASSLLLAGTDTQYF. In DNA form, the CDR3 reads TGTGCCAGCAGCTTGTTACTAGCGGGCACAGATACGCAGTATTTT.

The genes are TRBV5-6 and TRBJ2-1; 15 nucleotides agree with TRBD2. Germline CDR1 is SGHDT and CDR2 is YYEEEE. This CDR3 comprises 16 residues. The ends lost 1 base at V and 7 bases at J; junction bases unmatched: 3. The CDR3 region has the DNA TGTGCCAGCAGCTTGCGGACTAGCGGGGGGGCTAATGAGCAGTTCTTC. Protein product: CASSLRTSGGANEQFF.

The rearrangement links TRBV11-3 to TRBJ2-1; the D gene is possibly TRBD2 (5 bases). CDR3 length equals 15 residues. Trimming removed 1 base at V and 0 bases at J, with 7 bases between. Germline CDR1 reads SGHNT; CDR2 reads YENEEA. CDR3 nucleotides: TGTGCCAGCAGCTTAGGACGGGGCTCCTACAATGAGCAGTTCTTC. Translating gives CASSLGRGSYNEQFF.